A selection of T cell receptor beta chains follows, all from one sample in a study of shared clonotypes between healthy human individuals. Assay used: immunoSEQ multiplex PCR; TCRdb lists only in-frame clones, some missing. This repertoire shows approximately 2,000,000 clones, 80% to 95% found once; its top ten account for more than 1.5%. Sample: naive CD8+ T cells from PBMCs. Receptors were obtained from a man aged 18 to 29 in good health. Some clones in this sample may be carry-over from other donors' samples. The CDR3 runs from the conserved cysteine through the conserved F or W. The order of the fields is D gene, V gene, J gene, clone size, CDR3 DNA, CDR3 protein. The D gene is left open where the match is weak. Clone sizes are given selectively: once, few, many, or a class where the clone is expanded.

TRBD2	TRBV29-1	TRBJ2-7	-	TGCAGCGTTGTGCCCGGGACTAGTCTCTACTACGAGCAGTACTTC	CSVVPGTSLYYEQYF
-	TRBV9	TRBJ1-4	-	TGTGCCAGCAGCCCTCGGACGGGGGAAACTAATGAAAAACTGTTTTTT	CASSPRTGETNEKLFF
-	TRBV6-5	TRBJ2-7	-	TGTGCCAGCAGTTACTACAACAATGGCGAGCAGTACTTC	CASSYYNNGEQYF
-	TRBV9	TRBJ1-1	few	TGTGCCAGCAGCGCCCGGGGAAGGAACACTGAAGCTTTCTTT	CASSARGRNTEAFF
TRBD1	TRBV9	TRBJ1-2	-	TGTGCCAGCAGCGTCGTTTCTTTCGCAGACAGGGATGGCTACACCTTC	CASSVVSFADRDGYTF
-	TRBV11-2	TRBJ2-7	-	TGTGCCAGCAGCTTATTTAGAACCTACGAGCAGTACTTC	CASSLFRTYEQYF
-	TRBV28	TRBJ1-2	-	TGTGCCAGCAGTTGGGATAACTATGGCTACACCTTC	CASSWDNYGYTF
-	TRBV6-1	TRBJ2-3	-	TGTGCCAGCAGTGAAGGGACTGCTGGGACAGATACGCAGTATTTT	CASSEGTAGTDTQYF
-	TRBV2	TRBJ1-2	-	TGTGCCAGCCTTCCGACAGGTTCGACTCTCTATGGCTACACCTTC	CASLPTGSTLYGYTF
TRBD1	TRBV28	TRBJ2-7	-	TGTGCCAGCACCCGAGGACAGGGGCGTTCCTACGAGCAGTACTTC	CASTRGQGRSYEQYF
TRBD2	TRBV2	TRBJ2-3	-	TGTGCCAGCAGTGAAAAGGGACTAGGTGAGGATACGCAGTATTTT	CASSEKGLGEDTQYF
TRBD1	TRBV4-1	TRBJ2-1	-	TGCGCCAGCAGCCAAGGGACAGGGCATGATGAGCAGTTCTTC	CASSQGTGHDEQFF
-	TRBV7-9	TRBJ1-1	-	TGTGCCAGCAGGGATGGGTGGACGGGGGGTACTGAAGCTTTCTTT	CASRDGWTGGTEAFF
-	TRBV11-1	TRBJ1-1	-	TGTGCCAGCAGCTTAGCTAGATCGGCGAACACTGAAGCTTTCTTT	CASSLARSANTEAFF
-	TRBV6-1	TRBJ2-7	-	TGTGCCAGCGTAGGTTTTCCGAGGAGCTCCTACGAGCAGTACTTC	CASVGFPRSSYEQYF
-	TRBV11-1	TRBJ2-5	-	TGTGCCAGCAGCCCCTTCCCAGGGGAGTTGGGGGAGACCCAGTACTTC	CASSPFPGELGETQYF
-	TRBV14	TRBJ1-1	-	TGTGCCAGCAGCCCATCGAATGGGGGTGAAGCTTTCTTT	CASSPSNGGEAFF
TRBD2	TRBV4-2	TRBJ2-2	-	TGTGCCAGCAGCCAGGGACTAGCGGGAGTAGCGAACACCGGGGAGCTGTTTTTT	CASSQGLAGVANTGELFF
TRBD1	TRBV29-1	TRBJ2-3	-	TGCAGCGTTGAATGGACAGGCTTCTCTAGCACAGATACGCAGTATTTT	CSVEWTGFSSTDTQYF
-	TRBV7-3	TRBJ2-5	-	TGTGCCAGCAGCGCATCTAGGCCTTGGGAGACCCAGTACTTC	CASSASRPWETQYF
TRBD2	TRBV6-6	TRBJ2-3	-	TGTGCCAGCGGACTAGCAGCGGGTGACACAGATACGCAGTATTTT	CASGLAAGDTDTQYF
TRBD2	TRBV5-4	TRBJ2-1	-	TGTGCCAGCAGTCGACTAGCGGGAGCCGCCTACAATGAGCAGTTCTTC	CASSRLAGAAYNEQFF
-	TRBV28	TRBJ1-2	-	TGTGCCAGCTCCATGTCCCGGCTGTGGGGCGGCTACACCTTC	CASSMSRLWGGYTF
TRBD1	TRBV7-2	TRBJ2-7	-	TGTGCCAGCAGAATGACAGGGAACTACGAGCAGTACTTC	CASRMTGNYEQYF
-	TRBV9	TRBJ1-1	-	TGTGCCAGCAGCGGCAGGGTGAACACTGAAGCTTTCTTT	CASSGRVNTEAFF
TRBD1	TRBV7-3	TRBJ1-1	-	TGTGCCAGCAGCCCGACAGGGAGGAACACTGAAGCTTTCTTT	CASSPTGRNTEAFF
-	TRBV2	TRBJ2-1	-	TGTGCCAGCAGTGAAGAGCGGACACTATACAATGAGCAGTTCTTC	CASSEERTLYNEQFF
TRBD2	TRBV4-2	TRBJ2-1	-	TGTGCCAGCAGCCAAGGGACTAGCGAATACAATGAGCAGTTCTTC	CASSQGTSEYNEQFF
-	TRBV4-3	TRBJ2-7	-	TGCGCCAGCAGCCAAGATATAGCGGTCTACGAGCAGTACTTC	CASSQDIAVYEQYF
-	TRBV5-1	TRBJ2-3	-	TGCGCCAGCAGCTTGGTCGGGGCAGCGCCCACAGATACGCAGTATTTT	CASSLVGAAPTDTQYF
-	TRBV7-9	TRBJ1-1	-	TGTGCCAGCAGCTCCCCGAGGCACGGACAGACTGAAGCTTTCTTT	CASSSPRHGQTEAFF
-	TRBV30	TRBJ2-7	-	TGTGCCTGGAGTGTACTGGAGGGACAATCGACTATCTACGAGCAGTACTTC	CAWSVLEGQSTIYEQYF
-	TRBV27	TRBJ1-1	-	TGTGCCAGCAGTTTATCGCGGCAGAGGAACACTGAAGCTTTCTTT	CASSLSRQRNTEAFF
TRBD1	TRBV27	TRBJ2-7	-	TGTGCCAGCAGTTTAGGGGGGACAGGGGCCTACGAGCAGTACTTC	CASSLGGTGAYEQYF
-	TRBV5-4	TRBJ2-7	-	TGTGCCAGCAAATCGCGACCTACTAGCAGCGACGAGCAGTACTTC	CASKSRPTSSDEQYF
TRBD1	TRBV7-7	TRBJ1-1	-	TGTGCCAGCAGCCAGGGGGGGCTTGGAACTGAAGCTTTCTTT	CASSQGGLGTEAFF
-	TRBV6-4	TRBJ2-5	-	TGTGCCAGCAGGGCTCTCCAGGGGCCCGCCGGGGAGACCCAGTACTTC	CASRALQGPAGETQYF
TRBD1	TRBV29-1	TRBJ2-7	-	TGCAGCGTGAGGACAGGGAGCTCCTACGAACAGTACTTC	CSVRTGSSYEQYF
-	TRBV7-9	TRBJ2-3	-	TGTGCCAGCAGACCAACAGCCACAGATACGCAGTATTTT	CASRPTATDTQYF
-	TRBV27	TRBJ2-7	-	TGTGCCAGCAGTTTAGGGAGGACCTACGAGCAGTACTTC	CASSLGRTYEQYF
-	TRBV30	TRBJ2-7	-	TGTGCCTGGAGTGATGGTGTCGAGCAGTACTTC	CAWSDGVEQYF
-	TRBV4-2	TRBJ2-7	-	TGTGCCAGCAGCCAAGATTCGGGAACTAGATCGGGGTCCTACGAGCAGTACTTC	CASSQDSGTRSGSYEQYF
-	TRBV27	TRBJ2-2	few	TGTGCCAGCAGGAACTCGGGCGGGGAGCTGTTTTTT	CASRNSGGELFF
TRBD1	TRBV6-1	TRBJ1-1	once	TGTGCCAGCAGTGAAATCATTGGACAGGGTAGGCGTTCCACTGAAGCTTTCTTT	CASSEIIGQGRRSTEAFF
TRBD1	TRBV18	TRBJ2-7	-	TGTGCCAGCTCACCACTCGGGACAGCCTCCTACGAGCAGTACTTC	CASSPLGTASYEQYF
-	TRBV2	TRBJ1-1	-	TGTGCCAGCAGTGGCTGGACGGTCGGGACTGAAGCTTTCTTT	CASSGWTVGTEAFF
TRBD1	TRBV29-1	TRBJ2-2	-	TGCAGCGTTGGACAGGGAATAGGGACCGGGGAGCTGTTTTTT	CSVGQGIGTGELFF
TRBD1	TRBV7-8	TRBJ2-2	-	TGTGCCAGCAGTGGACAGGGTAACACCGGGGAGCTGTTTTTT	CASSGQGNTGELFF
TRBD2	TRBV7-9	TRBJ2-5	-	TGTGCCAGCAGCAATCTAGCGGGAGGTTCCCAAGAGACCCAGTACTTC	CASSNLAGGSQETQYF
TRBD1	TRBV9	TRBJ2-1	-	TGTGCCAGCAGCGTAGGTGGACAGGGGGCAAACGATGAGCAGTTCTTC	CASSVGGQGANDEQFF
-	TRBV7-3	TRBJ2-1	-	TGTGCCAGCAGCTCCAGTTCGAGCTCCTACAATGAGCAGTTCTTC	CASSSSSSSYNEQFF
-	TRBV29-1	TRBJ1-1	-	TGCAGCGTTGGGGCTGGATGGGGGATGAACACTGAAGCTTTCTTT	CSVGAGWGMNTEAFF
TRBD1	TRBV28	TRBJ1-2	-	TGTGCCAGCAGTTCCGGACAGGAACAAAGGGCGAACTATGGCTACACCTTC	CASSSGQEQRANYGYTF
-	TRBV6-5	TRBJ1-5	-	TGTGCCAGCGGGTCCAGAACAAATCAGCCCCAGCATTTT	CASGSRTNQPQHF
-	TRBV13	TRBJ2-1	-	TGTGCCAGCAGCTGGACAGAGTCCTACAATGAGCAGTTCTTC	CASSWTESYNEQFF
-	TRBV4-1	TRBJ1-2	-	TGCGCCAGCAGCCAAGATCGTGGGGGTCCTTCTCCTAACTATGGCTACACCTTC	CASSQDRGGPSPNYGYTF
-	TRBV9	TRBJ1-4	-	TGTGCCAGCAGCGTCGCAGGGGTAAATGAGAAACTGTTTTTT	CASSVAGVNEKLFF
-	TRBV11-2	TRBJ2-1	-	TGTGCCAGCAGCTTCGGTATAGGCGATGAGCAGTTCTTC	CASSFGIGDEQFF
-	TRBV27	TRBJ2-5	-	TGTGCCAGCAGGGAGGCCAACCAAGAGACCCAGTACTTC	CASREANQETQYF
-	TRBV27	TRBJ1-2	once	TGTGCCAGCAGTCCCCGACATCCAAGCTATGGCTACACCTTC	CASSPRHPSYGYTF